This T cell receptor beta chain was sequenced during a study of blood T cell repertoires in COVID-19 (dated by TCRdb to the early 2020s). General notes on the study: Samples covering the acute and convalescent phases of COVID-19 were provided by collaborators in the United States, Italy and Spain. The samples were drawn from the first 160 participants of the ongoing ImmuneRACE study and from over a thousand subjects provided by 6 global collaborators. The prospective study material was composed of cDNA or gDNA derived from T cells, B-cell-depleted T cells, or PBMCs. HLA class I and class II types, where available, came from metadata supplied by the sample provider rather than from assay-based typing. The repertoires were released in a freely available public database intended as a resource for research on the immune response to SARS-CoV-2. Subjects who had been exposed to COVID-19, were actively infected with it, or had recovered from it provided the deeply sampled blood TCRbeta repertoires that made up the dataset. A de-identified subject ID, COVID-19 status, age in years and sex were almost always included in the sample metadata. Overall study results and their limits: The amount of clinical and demographic metadata varied by source and participant and was provided uncurated.

Relative to germline, V is 7 bases shorter and J is 8 bases shorter, with 23 bases between their ends. The CDR3 runs 15 residues from the cysteine to the phenylalanine. Of the read, only the CDR3 DNA is kept; its 45 bases are in frame from base 1. CDR1 is given as SNHLY and CDR2 as FYNNEI, both from the germline V gene. TCRbeta CDR3 regions were amplified from genomic DNA by means of the immunoSEQ Assay, a bias-controlled multiplex PCR. The original methods were these. The number of nucleated cells in each sample was estimated by amplification of reference gene primers within the assay. To quantify the absolute abundance of each unique TCRbeta CDR3 rearrangement, sequence reads were collapsed and filtered. Productive Simpson clonality was computed per sample as the square root of Simpson's diversity index over productive rearrangements. TCRdb carries this immuneACCESS record with in-frame sequences only. Its versions omit some clonotypes, under half of them owing to an unresolved V gene in the studies checked, with the rest unexplained. Clone size and V and J calls were adopted from that table, with D and trimming inferred from the DNA. In all, the sample holds 180,000 or so clones, and approximately 85% of those were seen once. Around 7.5% of the sample rests with the top ten.

Collaborating institutions collected whole blood in K2EDTA tubes following their own protocols. For TCRbeta analysis, collaborators shipped samples in one of three forms: frozen whole blood, isolated PBMCs, or DNA extracted from either of those sample types. A remark on this clone: Its antigen is not yet known. No base-level quality is on record; no much larger clone is a single base apart.

The receptor's source is an older woman with acute or convalescent COVID-19. Sequenced: peripheral blood. This sequence uses TRBV2 and TRBJ1-1; the D gene is perhaps TRBD1, from 5 matching bases. CDR3 sequence: CASTPEALGVVEAFF. The nucleotides are TGTGCCAGCACCCCAGAGGCCCTAGGGGTCGTGGAAGCTTTCTTT.